The sequence of this T cell receptor beta chain was determined in a study of cytotoxic CD8 clonotypes in ibrutinib-treated CLL. Turning to the study itself: Response samples were taken after a median about twelve months of treatment, range 6 to 36.

The CDR3 sequence is 14 residues long. Germline V gene sequence: CDR1 MGHRA, CDR2 YSYEKL. The J segment lost 8 bases and the V segment lost 4 bases, leaving 6 bases of the junction unmatched. Some clones are missing from TCRdb's copy, which holds only in-frame ones; the method was immunoSEQ multiplex PCR. The sample lists some 350,000 clones; around 66% were seen once. Points from the study as a whole: Treatment left the uncommon public clonotypes either contracted or stable in frequency. Baseline clonality was higher than in age-matched healthy donors and moved in step with circulating CD8+ T-cell counts.

A remark on this clone: Its antigen is still unknown.

The TCR sequence derives from a human donor with chronic lymphocytic leukemia. The rearrangement uses TRBV4-1 and TRBJ2-1; 9 positions agree with TRBD1. This sample comprised PBMCs, obtained after 36 months of ibrutinib treatment. This CDR3 reads CASSPRDRAHEQFF. The CDR3 region has the DNA TGCGCCAGCAGCCCTCGGGACAGGGCACATGAGCAGTTCTTC.